The clone carrying this TCR beta chain occurred many times. The source of the sample is a study of T cells in Graves' hyperthyroidism and ophthalmopathy. Germline CDR1 reads MNHNS; CDR2 reads SASEGT. The CDR3 runs to 15 residues. V shed 2 bases and J 7 bases; nucleotides not matched to a gene: 9. Amplification of TCR beta CDR3 regions was performed using RNA transcripts as template. First-round RT-PCR of the TCR CDR3 relied on the HTBI primer set. TCRdb itself ran the multiplex PCR reads through MiXCR, one entry per CDR3 protein. The sample lists under 650,000 distinct CDR3 sequences; 15% to 20% were seen once.

The sequencing sample was made of blood. The chain links TRBV6-1 to TRBJ2-7; TRBD1 matches at 9 bases. The source is a woman in her 30s with Graves' hyperthyroidism. The CDR3 is CASSEPQTGGFEQYF. The DNA for the CDR3 is TGTGCCAGCAGTGAACCCCAGACAGGGGGATTTGAGCAGTACTTC.